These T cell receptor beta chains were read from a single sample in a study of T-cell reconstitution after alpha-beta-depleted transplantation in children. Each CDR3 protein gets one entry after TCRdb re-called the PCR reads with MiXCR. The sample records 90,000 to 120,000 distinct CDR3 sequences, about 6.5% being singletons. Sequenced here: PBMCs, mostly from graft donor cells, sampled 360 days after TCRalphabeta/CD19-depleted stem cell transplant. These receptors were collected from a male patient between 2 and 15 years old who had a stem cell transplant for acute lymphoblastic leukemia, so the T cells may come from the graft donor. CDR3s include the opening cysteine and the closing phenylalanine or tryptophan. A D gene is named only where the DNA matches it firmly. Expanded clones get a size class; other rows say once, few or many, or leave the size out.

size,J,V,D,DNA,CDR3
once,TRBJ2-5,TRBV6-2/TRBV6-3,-,TGTGCCAGCGGCCTCCTAGGGGAGACGGCCTTC,CASGLLGETAF
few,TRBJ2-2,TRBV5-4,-,TGTGCCAGCAGCTTGGGACATGCCGGGGAGCTGTTTTTT,CASSLGHAGELFF
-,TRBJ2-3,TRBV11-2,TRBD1,TGTGCCAGCAGGCCTGACAGGGCGATCACGGATCGTTCTACAGATACGCAGTATTTT,CASRPDRAITDRSTDTQYF
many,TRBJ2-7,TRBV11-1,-,TGTGCCAGCAGCTTTAGCGCCGGGGCCTACGAGCAGTACTTC,CASSFSAGAYEQYF
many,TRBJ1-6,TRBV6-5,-,TGTGCCAGCAGTTACGGCAGAAATTCACCCCTCCACTTT,CASSYGRNSPLHF
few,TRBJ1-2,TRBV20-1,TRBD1,TGCTGTGCTAGAGACCGGGACAGGGGATCTCACTATGGCTACACCTTC,CCARDRDRGSHYGYTF
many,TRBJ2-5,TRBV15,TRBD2,TGTGCCACCAGCAGGGTTAGGACTAGCGGGAGCAAGGAGACCCAGTACTTC,CATSRVRTSGSKETQYF
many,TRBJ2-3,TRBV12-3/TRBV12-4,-,TGTGCCAGCAGTTTAGGACCAGATTATACGCAGTATTTT,CASSLGPDYTQYF
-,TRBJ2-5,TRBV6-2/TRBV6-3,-,TGTGCCAGCAGTTCGGGGACGGAGACCCAGTACTTC,CASSSGTETQYF
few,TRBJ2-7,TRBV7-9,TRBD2,TGTGCCAGCAGCAGGGTCGCGGGGGGATCCTACGAGCAGTACTTC,CASSRVAGGSYEQYF
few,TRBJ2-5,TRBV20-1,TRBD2,TGCAGTGCGATGGCGGGGGGGTCCTCTCAGGGAGAGACCCAGTACTTC,CSAMAGGSSQGETQYF
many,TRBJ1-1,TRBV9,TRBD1,TGTGCCAGCAGCGGATCTCGGGACAGGTATTCCCTGAACACTGAAGCTTTCTTT,CASSGSRDRYSLNTEAFF
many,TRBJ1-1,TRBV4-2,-,TGTGCCAGCAGCCAAGATAGGAGAGTCTGGACTGAAGCTTTCTTT,CASSQDRRVWTEAFF
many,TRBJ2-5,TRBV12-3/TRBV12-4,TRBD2,TGTGCCAGCAGCCGCAAGGGGACTAAGGAGACCCAGTACTTC,CASSRKGTKETQYF
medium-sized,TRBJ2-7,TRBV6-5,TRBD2,TGTGCCAGCAGTTCCGTGACTAGCTGGGACGAGCAGTACTTC,CASSSVTSWDEQYF
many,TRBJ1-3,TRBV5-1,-,TGCGCCAGCAGTCTTAGGGGGGATCGCTCTGGAAACACCATATATTTT,CASSLRGDRSGNTIYF
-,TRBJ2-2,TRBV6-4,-,TGTGCCAGCTGTTCATCCCGAATTGGACACTTTGGGGGCACCGGGGAGCTGTTTTTT,CASCSSRIGHFGGTGELFF
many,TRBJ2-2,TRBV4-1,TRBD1,TGCGCCAGCAGCCAGACGACCGGGACAGATCCCGATTATTTGAACACCGGGGAGCTGTTTTTT,CASSQTTGTDPDYLNTGELFF
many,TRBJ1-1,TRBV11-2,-,TGTGCCAGCAGCCCCCCATACACTGAAGCTTTCTTT,CASSPPYTEAFF
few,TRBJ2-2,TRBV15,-,TGTGCCACCACCCAGTCCGGGGAGCTGTTTTTT,CATTQSGELFF
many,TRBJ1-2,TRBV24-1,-,TGTGCCACCGCCGGGAGGAACGGCTACACCTTC,CATAGRNGYTF
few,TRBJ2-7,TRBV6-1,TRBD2,TGTGCCAGCAGCTCCGGGGGGATCAACTACGAGCAGTACTTC,CASSSGGINYEQYF
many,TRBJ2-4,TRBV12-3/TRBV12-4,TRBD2,TGTGCCAGCAGTTTCCCACTAGCGGGAGGGGAAAAAAACATTCAGTACTTC,CASSFPLAGGEKNIQYF
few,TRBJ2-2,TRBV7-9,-,TGTGCCAGCATGCAGGGGCGCACCGGGGAGCTGTTTTTT,CASMQGRTGELFF
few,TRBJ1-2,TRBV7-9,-,TGTGCCAGCAGCGCGGGCCCCTACACCTTC,CASSAGPYTF
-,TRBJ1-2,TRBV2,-,TGTGCCACTCCGGGGGTCTATGGCTACACCTTC,CATPGVYGYTF
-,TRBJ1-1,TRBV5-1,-,TGCGCCAGCAGCTTGATCCCAGGGTTAGGGGTTAACACTGAAGCTTTCTTT,CASSLIPGLGVNTEAFF
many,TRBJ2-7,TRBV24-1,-,TGTGCCACCGATATCCCGACGGAGGTCGGCTCCTACGAGCAGTACTTC,CATDIPTEVGSYEQYF
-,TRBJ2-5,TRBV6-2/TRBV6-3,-,TGTGCCATCCAGCCCCTTAGGGAACAAGAGACCCAGTACTTC,CAIQPLREQETQYF
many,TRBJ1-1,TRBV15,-,TGTGCCACCAGCAGCAGCCATCAAGAGAACACTGAAGCTTTCTTT,CATSSSHQENTEAFF
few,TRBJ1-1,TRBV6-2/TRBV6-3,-,TGTGCCAGCAGTCTCAGGTATTCTAAGGGCACTGAAGCTTTCTTT,CASSLRYSKGTEAFF
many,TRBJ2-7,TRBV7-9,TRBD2,TGTGCCAGCGTCGGACTAGTCTACGAGCAGTACTTC,CASVGLVYEQYF
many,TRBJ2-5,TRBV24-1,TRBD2,TGTGCCACCAGTATTGGACTAGCGGGAGGGCAAGAGACCCAGTACTTC,CATSIGLAGGQETQYF
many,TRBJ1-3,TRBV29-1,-,TGCAGCGTTGAGAAACAGGGAATCCTCGGAAACACCATATATTTT,CSVEKQGILGNTIYF
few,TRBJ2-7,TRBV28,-,TGTGCCAGCAGTTTCCGGCCAGGGAGTTCCTACGAGCAGTACTTC,CASSFRPGSSYEQYF
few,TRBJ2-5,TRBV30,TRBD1,TGTGCCTGGAGTCTAGGGACAGGGCTTCGAGAGACCCAGTACTTC,CAWSLGTGLRETQYF
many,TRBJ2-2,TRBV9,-,TGTGCCAGCAGCGCGGCGCACACCGGGGAGCTGTTTTTT,CASSAAHTGELFF
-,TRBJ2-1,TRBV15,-,TGTGCCACCAGCAGAGATCATTCGCCGGGCGGCGGCTCCTACAATGAGCAGTTCTTC,CATSRDHSPGGGSYNEQFF
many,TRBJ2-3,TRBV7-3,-,TGTGCCAGCAGTTGGGGGCGGGCTAGCACAGATACGCAGTATTTT,CASSWGRASTDTQYF
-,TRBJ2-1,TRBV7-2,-,TGTGCCAGCAGCTCCCTCGACGCTAGCTCCTACAATGAGCAGTTCTTC,CASSSLDASSYNEQFF
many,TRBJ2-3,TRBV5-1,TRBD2,TGCGCCAGCAGTCCCCGGGAGGGCGATACGCAGTATTTT,CASSPREGDTQYF
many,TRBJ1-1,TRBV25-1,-,TGTGCCAGCAGTGACAGGGTCACTGAAGCTTTCTTT,CASSDRVTEAFF
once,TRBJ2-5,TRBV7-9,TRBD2,TGTGCCAGCAGCTTAGTAGGGGAGCGGGAGCCGTACTTC,CASSLVGEREPYF
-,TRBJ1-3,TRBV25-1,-,TGTGCCAGCAGTGAGGCCCGGGTACGCGGAAACACCATATATTTT,CASSEARVRGNTIYF
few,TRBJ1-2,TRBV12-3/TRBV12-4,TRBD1,TGTGCCAGCAGTTATCTCTGGGGACAGGGCGTCTATGGCTACACCTTC,CASSYLWGQGVYGYTF
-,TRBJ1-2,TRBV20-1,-,TGCAGTACTGCTGGCTGGGGACCCGGGGGAGACTATGGCTACACCTTC,CSTAGWGPGGDYGYTF
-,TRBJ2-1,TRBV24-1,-,TGTGCCACCAGTAGGGGGGCAAACAATGAGCAGTTCTTC,CATSRGANNEQFF
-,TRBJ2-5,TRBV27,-,TGTGCCAGCAGTCCGACAGCTTGGGAGACCCAGTACTTC,CASSPTAWETQYF
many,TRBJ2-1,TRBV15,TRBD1,TGTGCCACCAGCACCACAGGGGTTTCCTACAATGAGCAGTTCTTC,CATSTTGVSYNEQFF
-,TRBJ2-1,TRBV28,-,TGTGCCAGCAGTTCAAGAGACACCACCAATGAGCAGTTCTTC,CASSSRDTTNEQFF
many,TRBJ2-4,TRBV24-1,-,TGTGCCACCAGTGATGTTAAGAGGGGGTCAGTTACCATTCAGTACTTC,CATSDVKRGSVTIQYF